One TCR beta chain is described in this entry. What it binds is unknown. Unique molecular identifiers were affixed to single, distinct cDNA molecules. TCRdb redid the calling of the 5' RACE reads with MiXCR, one entry per CDR3 protein. The top ten hold over 2.5% of the sample, which has about 53,000 distinct CDR3 sequences, roughly 12% seen once. This entry is derived from a study of early T cells in non-severe SARS-CoV-2 infection. Study-level background: Bulk RNA isolated from unsorted whole blood underwent sequencing; chains were not paired. Broader study findings: Matching with VDJdb favored anti-spike CD8 responses (missing private and CD4 specificities).

CDR1 is SGHNT, CDR2 YYREEE, per germline (reference sequence). Trimming shortened V by 6 bases and J by 7 bases, and 16 bases separated the two germline ends. CDR3 length: 13 residues. This chain joins TRBV5-4 and TRBJ1-2, with D possibly matching TRBD1 (6 bases). This clonotype was obtained from an adult who was a healthcare worker with PCR-confirmed SARS-CoV-2 infection or an uninfected control (not recorded which). Here the sequenced sample was whole blood, taken at baseline. The CDR3 DNA sequence: TGTGCCAGCAACCGATGGGGGGGCCGTGGCTACACCTTC. Protein sequence: CASNRWGGRGYTF.